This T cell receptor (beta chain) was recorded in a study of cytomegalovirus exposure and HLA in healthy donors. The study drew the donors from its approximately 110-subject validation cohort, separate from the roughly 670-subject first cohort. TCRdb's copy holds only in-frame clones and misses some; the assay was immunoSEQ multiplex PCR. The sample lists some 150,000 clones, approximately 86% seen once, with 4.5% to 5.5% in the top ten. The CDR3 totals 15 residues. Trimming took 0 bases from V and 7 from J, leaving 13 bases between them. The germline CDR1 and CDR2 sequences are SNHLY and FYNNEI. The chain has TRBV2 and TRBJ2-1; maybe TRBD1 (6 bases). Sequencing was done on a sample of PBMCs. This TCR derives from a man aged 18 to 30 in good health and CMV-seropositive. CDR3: CASSEARGTSNEQFF. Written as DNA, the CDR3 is TGTGCCAGCAGTGAAGCCAGGGGTACGAGTAATGAGCAGTTCTTC.